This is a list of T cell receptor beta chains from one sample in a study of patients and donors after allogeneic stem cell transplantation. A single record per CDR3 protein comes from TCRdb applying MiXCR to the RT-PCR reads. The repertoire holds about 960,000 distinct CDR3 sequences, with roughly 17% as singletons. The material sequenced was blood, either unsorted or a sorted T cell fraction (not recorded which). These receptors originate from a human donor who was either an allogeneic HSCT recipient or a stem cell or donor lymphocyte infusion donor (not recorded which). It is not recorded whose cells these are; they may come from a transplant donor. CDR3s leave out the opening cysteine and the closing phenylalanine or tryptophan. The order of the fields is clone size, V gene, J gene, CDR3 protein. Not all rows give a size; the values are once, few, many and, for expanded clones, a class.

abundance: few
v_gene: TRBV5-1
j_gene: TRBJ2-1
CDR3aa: ASSLTPSSYNEQF

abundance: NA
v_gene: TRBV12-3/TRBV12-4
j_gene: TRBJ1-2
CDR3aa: ASSPLRGYGYT

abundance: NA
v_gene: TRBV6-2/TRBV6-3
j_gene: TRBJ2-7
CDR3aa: ASRDRGNYEQY

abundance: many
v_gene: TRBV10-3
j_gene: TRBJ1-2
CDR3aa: AISEIIQGTYGYT

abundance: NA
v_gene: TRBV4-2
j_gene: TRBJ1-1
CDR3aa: ASSQDHVGNTEAF

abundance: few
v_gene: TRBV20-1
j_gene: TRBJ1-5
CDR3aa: SARDPGDRGQPQH

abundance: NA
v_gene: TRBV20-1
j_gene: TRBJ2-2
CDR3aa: SAEGLSSTGELF

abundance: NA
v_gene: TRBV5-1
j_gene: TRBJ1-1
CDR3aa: ASSLAKWDSYTEAF

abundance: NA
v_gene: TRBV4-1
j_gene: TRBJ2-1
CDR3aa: ASSPIGLNEQF

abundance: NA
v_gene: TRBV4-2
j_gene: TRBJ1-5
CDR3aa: ASSQDSGSNQPQH

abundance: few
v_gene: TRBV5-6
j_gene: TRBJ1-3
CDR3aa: ASSSPGQGFSGNTIY

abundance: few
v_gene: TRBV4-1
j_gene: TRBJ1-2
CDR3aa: ASFTPNYGYT

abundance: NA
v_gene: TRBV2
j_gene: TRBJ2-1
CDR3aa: ASRPGTAYNEQF

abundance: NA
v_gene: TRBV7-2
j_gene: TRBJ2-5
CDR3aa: ASSAGLAYETQY

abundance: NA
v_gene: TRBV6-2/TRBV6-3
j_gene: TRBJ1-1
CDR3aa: ASSYRRGPTEAF

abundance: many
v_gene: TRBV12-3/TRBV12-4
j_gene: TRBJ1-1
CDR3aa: ASSFGEQGAF

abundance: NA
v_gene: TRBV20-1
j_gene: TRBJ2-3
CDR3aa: SAPGAGAGTDTQY

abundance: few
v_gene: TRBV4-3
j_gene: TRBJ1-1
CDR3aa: ASSQDRGRGTEAF

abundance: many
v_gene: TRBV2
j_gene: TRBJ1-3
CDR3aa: ASSATGNTIY

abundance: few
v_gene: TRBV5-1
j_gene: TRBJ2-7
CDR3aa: ASRGRNPYEQY

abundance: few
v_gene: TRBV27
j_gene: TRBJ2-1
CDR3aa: ASSESRGEQF

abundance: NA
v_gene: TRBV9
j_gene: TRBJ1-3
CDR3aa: ASSVGGMGNTIY

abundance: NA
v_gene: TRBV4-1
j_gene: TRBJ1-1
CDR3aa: ASSQGLRVGVTEAF

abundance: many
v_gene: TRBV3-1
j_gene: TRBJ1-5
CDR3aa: ASSQAGRNQPQH

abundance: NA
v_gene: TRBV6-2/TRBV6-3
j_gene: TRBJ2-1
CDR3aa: ASSYRIAGRNEQF

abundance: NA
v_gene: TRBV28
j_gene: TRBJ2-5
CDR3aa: ASSHRLAGSGETQY

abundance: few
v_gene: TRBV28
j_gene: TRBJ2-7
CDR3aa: ASSYVNRPSYEQY

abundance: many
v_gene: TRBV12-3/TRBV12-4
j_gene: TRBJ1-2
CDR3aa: ASSLSYGYT

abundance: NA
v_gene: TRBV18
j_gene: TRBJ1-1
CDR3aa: ASSQDRGPNTEAF

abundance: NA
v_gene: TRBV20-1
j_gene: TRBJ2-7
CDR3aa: SAVRDNSYEQY

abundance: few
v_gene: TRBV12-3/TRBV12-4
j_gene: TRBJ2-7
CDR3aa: ASSLPGGPREQY

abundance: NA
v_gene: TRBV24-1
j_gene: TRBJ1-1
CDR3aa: ATREGALNTEAF

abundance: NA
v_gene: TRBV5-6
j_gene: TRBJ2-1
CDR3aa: ASSLGRDLNNEQF

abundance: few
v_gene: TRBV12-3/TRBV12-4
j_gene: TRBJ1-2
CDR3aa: ASISGQGYGYT

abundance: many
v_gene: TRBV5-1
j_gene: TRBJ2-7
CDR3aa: ASSLVGGAYEQY

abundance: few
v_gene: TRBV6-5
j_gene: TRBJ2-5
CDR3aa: ASSYSGEYQETQY